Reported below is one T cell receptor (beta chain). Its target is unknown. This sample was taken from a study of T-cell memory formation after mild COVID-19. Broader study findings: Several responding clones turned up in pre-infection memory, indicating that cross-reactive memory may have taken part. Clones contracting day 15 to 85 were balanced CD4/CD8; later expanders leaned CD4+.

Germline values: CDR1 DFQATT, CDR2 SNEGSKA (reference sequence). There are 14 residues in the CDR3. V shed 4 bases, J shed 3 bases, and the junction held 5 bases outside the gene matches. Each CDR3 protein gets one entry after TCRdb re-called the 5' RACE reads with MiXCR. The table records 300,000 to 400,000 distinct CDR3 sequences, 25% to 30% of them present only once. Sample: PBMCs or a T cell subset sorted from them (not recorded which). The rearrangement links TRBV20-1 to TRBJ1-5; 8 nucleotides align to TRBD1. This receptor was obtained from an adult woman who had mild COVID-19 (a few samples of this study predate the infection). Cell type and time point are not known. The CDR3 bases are TGCAGTGCTACAGGGGGCTTAGTCAATCAGCCCCAGCATTTT. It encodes CSATGGLVNQPQHF.